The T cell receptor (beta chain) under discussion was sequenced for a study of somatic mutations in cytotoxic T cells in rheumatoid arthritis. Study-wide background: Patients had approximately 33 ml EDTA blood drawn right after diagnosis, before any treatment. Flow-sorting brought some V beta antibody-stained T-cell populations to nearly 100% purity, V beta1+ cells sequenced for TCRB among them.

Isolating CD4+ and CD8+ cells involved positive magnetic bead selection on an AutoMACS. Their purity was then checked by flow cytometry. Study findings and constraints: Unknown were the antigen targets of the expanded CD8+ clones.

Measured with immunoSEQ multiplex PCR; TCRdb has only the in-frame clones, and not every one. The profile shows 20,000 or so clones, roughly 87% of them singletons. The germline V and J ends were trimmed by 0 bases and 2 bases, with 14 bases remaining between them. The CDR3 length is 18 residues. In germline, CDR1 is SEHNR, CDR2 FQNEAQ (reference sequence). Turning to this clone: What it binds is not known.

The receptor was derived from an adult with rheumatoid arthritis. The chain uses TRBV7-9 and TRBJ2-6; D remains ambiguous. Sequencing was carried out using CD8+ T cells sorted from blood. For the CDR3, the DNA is TGTGCCAGCAGCTTAGCCAGGACCACTGTCCCTGGGGCCAACGTCCTGACTTTC. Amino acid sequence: CASSLARTTVPGANVLTF.